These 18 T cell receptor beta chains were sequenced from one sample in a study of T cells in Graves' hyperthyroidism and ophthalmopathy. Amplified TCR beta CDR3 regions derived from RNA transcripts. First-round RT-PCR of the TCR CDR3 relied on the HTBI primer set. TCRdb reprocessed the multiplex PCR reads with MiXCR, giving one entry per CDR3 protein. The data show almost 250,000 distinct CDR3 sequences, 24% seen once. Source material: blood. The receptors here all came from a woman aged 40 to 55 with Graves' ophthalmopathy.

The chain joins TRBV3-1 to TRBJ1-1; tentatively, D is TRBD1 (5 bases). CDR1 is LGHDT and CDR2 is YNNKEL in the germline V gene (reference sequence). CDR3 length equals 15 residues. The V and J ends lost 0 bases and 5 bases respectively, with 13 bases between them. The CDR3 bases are TGTGCCAGCAGCCAAGATATGGGGGGGTGGACTGAAGCTTTCTTT. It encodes CASSQDMGGWTEAFF. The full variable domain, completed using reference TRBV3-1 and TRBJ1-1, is DTAVSQTPKYLVTQMGNDKSIKCEQNLGHDTMYWYKQDSKKFLKIMFSYNNKELIINETVPNRFSPKSPDKAHLNLHINSLELGDSAVYFCASSQDMGGWTEAFFGQGTRLTVV.

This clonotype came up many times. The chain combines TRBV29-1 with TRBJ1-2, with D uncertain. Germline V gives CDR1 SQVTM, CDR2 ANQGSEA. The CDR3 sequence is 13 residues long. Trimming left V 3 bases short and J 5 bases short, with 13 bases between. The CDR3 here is CSVDFGVRYGYTF. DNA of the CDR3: TGCAGCGTTGATTTTGGCGTTAGATATGGCTACACCTTC.

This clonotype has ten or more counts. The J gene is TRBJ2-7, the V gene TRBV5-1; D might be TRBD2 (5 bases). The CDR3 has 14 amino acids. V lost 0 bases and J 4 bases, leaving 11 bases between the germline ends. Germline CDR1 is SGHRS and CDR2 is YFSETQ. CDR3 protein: CASSLEGVWYEQYF. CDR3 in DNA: TGCGCCAGCAGCTTGGAGGGAGTATGGTACGAGCAGTACTTC.

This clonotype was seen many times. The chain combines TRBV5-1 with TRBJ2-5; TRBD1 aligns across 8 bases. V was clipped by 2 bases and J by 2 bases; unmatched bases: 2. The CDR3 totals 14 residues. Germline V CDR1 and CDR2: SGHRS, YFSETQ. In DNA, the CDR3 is TGCGCCAGCAGCTTTTGGACAGGGCAAGAGACCCAGTACTTC. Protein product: CASSFWTGQETQYF.

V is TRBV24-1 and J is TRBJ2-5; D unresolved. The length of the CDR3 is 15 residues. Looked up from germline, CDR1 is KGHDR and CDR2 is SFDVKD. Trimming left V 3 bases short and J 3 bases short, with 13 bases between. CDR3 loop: CATSDPPPREETQYF. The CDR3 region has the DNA TGTGCCACCAGTGATCCCCCTCCTAGAGAAGAGACCCAGTACTTC.

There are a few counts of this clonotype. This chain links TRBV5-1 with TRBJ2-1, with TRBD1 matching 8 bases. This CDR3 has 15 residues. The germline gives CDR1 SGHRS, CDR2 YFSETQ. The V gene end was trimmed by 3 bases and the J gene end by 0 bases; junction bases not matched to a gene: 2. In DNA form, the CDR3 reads TGCGCCAGCAGCTCGGGACAGGCCTCCTACAATGAGCAGTTCTTC. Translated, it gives CASSSGQASYNEQFF.

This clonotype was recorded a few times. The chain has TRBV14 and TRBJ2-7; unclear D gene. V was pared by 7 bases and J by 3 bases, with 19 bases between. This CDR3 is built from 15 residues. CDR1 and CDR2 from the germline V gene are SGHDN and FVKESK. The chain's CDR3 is CASTPHGQYRYEQYF. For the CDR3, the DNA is TGTGCCAGCACCCCTCATGGGCAGTACCGCTACGAGCAGTACTTC.

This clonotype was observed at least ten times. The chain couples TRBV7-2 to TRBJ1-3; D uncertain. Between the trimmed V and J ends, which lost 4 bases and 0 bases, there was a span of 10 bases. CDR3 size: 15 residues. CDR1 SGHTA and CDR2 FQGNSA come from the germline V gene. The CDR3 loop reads CASSSGPTSGNTIYF. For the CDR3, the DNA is TGTGCCAGCAGCTCCGGACCTACCTCTGGAAACACCATATATTTT.

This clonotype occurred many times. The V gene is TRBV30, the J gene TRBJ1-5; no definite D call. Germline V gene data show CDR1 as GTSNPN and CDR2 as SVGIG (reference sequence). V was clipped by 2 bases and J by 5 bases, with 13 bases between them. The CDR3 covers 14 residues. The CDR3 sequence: CAWSTGPVDQPQHF. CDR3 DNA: TGTGCCTGGAGTACGGGCCCTGTAGATCAGCCCCAGCATTTT. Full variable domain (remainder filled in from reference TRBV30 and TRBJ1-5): SQTIHQWPATLVQPVGSPLSLECTVEGTSNPNLYWYRQAAGRGLQLLFYSVGIGQISSEVPQNLSASRPQDRQFILSSKKLLLSDSGFYLCAWSTGPVDQPQHFGDGTRLSIL.

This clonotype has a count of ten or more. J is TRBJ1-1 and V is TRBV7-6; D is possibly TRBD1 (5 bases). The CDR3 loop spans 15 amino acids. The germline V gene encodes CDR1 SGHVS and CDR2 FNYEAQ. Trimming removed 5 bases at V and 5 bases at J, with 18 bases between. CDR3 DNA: TGTGCCAGCAGCGTAGGTCCCGGGGGAGGTACTGAAGCTTTCTTT. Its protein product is CASSVGPGGGTEAFF. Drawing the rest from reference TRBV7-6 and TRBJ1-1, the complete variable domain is GAGVSQSPRYKVTKRGQDVALRCDPISGHVSLYWYRQALGQGPEFLTYFNYEAQQDKSGLPNDRFSAERPEGSISTLTIQRTEQRDSAMYRCASSVGPGGGTEAFFGQGTRLTVV.

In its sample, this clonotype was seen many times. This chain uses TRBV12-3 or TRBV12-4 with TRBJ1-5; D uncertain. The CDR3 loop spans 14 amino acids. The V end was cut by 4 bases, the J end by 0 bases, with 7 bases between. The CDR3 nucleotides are TGTGCCAGCAGTTGGACGGATAGCAATCAGCCCCAGCATTTT. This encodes CASSWTDSNQPQHF.

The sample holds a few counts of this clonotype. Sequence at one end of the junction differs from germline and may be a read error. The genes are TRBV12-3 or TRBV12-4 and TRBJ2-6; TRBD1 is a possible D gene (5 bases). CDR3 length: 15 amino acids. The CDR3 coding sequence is TGTGCCAGCAGTTTAACTGTGTCTGGGGCCAACGTCCTGAATTTC. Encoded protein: CASSLTVSGANVLNF.

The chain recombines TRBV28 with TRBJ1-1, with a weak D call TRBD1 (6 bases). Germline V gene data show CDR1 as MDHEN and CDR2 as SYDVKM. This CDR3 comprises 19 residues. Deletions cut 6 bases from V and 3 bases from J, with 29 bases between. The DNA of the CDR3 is TGTGCCAGCAGCCCTCACCCACCGGGGGTACAGGGTCGGTACACTGAAGCTTTCTTT. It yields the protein CASSPHPPGVQGRYTEAFF.

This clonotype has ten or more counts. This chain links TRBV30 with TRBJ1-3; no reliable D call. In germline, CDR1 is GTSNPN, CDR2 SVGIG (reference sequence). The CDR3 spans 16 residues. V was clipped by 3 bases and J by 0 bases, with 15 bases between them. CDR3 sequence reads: CAWSLRTLGSGNTIYF. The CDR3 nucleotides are TGTGCCTGGAGCTTACGGACCCTGGGCTCTGGAAACACCATATATTTT. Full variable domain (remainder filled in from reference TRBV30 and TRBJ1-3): SQTIHQWPATLVQPVGSPLSLECTVEGTSNPNLYWYRQAAGRGLQLLFYSVGIGQISSEVPQNLSASRPQDRQFILSSKKLLLSDSGFYLCAWSLRTLGSGNTIYFGEGSWLTVV.

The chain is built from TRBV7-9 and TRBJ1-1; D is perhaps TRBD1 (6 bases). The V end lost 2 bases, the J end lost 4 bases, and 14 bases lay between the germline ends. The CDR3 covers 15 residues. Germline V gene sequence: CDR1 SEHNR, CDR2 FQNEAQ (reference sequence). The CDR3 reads CASSLRGAGSTEAFF. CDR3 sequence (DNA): TGTGCCAGCAGCTTACGGGGGGCAGGGAGCACTGAAGCTTTCTTT.

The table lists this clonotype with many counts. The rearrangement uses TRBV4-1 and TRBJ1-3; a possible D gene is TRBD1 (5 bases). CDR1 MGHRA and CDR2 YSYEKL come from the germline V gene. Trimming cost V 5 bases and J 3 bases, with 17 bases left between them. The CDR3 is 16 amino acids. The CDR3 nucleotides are TGCGCCAGCAGCTTGGGGCAGGGCGGTGGTGGAAACACCATATATTTT. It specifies CASSLGQGGGGNTIYF.

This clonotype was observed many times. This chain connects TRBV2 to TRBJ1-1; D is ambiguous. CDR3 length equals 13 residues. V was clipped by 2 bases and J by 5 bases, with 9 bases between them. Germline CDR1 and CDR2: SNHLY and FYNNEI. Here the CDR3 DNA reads TGTGCCAGCAGTGAAAATGGTCCGACTGAAGCTTTCTTT. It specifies CASSENGPTEAFF.

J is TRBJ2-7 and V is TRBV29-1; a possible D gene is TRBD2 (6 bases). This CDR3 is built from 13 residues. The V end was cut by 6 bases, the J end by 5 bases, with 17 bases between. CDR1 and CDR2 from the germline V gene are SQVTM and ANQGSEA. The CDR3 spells CSVDRGAGNEQYF. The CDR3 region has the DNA TGCAGCGTAGACCGTGGCGCGGGAAACGAGCAGTACTTC.